The present TCR beta chain was sequenced within a study of molecular identifiers for immune sequencing clone quantification. Previously described methods and listed TCR primers were employed for the bulk TCR libraries. MiXCR was run by TCRdb on the PCR reads, yielding one entry per CDR3 protein. The table records approximately 630,000 distinct CDR3 sequences, around 25% of them present only once. This clonotype was seen repeatedly, ten times or more. The CDR3 length is 15 residues. The V and J ends lost 4 bases and 4 bases, in that order; junction bases with no gene match: 8. Germline V CDR1 and CDR2: PRHDT, FYEKMQ (reference sequence).

Sequenced input: naive CD8+ T cells from blood, with Jurkat cell RNA spiked in. Sample subset: FACS-sorted CD8+CD4-CCR7+CD45RA+ naive T cells. This clonotype originated in a human donor in good health. Some libraries in this study had Jurkat cell RNA spiked in. V usage is TRBV13 and J usage is TRBJ2-3, with TRBD2 identical over 7 bases. CDR3 in DNA: TGTGCCAGCAGCTACCCGACGGGAGGAGCAGATACGCAGTATTTT. This sequence encodes CASSYPTGGADTQYF. Filled out from reference TRBV13 and TRBJ2-3, the complete variable domain reads AAGVIQSPRHLIKEKRETATLKCYPIPRHDTVYWYQQGPGQDPQFLISFYEKMQSDKGSIPDRFSAQQFSDYHSELNMSSLELGDSALYFCASSYPTGGADTQYFGPGTRLTVL.